These 19 T cell receptor beta chains share one sample of origin, sequenced in a study of PD-L1 blockade in urothelial cancer. Time point meaning: pretreatment peripheral blood. TCRdb's copy holds only in-frame clones and misses some; the assay was immunoSEQ multiplex PCR. The sample includes about 95,000 clones, 87% of them seen just once. This specimen consisted of PBMCs, obtained around atezolizumab (anti-PD-L1) treatment. The receptors derive from a man in his sixties with urothelial cancer.

V is TRBV18 and J is TRBJ2-7; D is perhaps TRBD1 (5 bases). CDR1 and CDR2 from the germline V gene are KGHSH and LQKENI. V gave up 0 bases and J gave up 0 bases, with 15 bases separating them. CDR3 length: 17 amino acids. CDR3 in amino acids: CASSPPGAGIPSYEQYF. DNA of the CDR3: TGTGCCAGCTCACCACCAGGGGCAGGGATTCCCTCCTACGAGCAGTACTTC.

The chain uses TRBV11-2 and TRBJ1-4; a weak D match, TRBD1 (6 bases). The ends were cut back, 5 bases at V and 0 bases at J, with 10 bases in the middle. The CDR3 has 15 residues. Per the germline V gene, CDR1 is SGHAT and CDR2 is FQNNGV. The CDR3 loop is CASSPGTTTNEKLFF. CDR3 nucleotides: TGTGCCAGCAGCCCCGGGACAACAACTAATGAAAAACTGTTTTTT.

This clone has more than one count but fewer than ten. The chain combines TRBV19 with TRBJ2-3; 9 bases line up with TRBD2. The CDR3 is 13 residues long. Losses at the gene ends were 5 bases for V and 6 bases for J; bases not matched to a gene: 3. CDR1 is LNHDA, CDR2 SQIVND, per germline (reference sequence). This chain's CDR3 is CASSGSGGDTQYF. CDR3 nucleotides: TGTGCCAGTAGTGGTAGCGGGGGTGATACGCAGTATTTT.

V gene TRBV7-9 combines with J gene TRBJ1-2; 8 bases are a match to TRBD1. Germline-derived CDR1 and CDR2 are SEHNR and FQNEAQ (reference sequence). The CDR3 runs to 13 residues. The junction had 0 bases not matched to a gene; V was cut back by 3 bases and J by 3 bases. The CDR3 DNA is TGTGCCAGCAGCTTGGGACAGGACTATGGCTACACCTTC. This translates into CASSLGQDYGYTF.

This clone was picked up one time. This rearrangement joins TRBV2 to TRBJ1-2; D is unresolved. The CDR3 consists of 11 residues. V was cut by 11 bases and J by 2 bases, with 9 bases left in between. Per the germline V gene, CDR1 is SNHLY and CDR2 is FYNNEI. In DNA form, the CDR3 reads TGTGCCTCCCAAGAGAACTATGGCTACACCTTC. It translates to CASQENYGYTF.

This clone was observed once. The chain has TRBV7-9 and TRBJ2-1, with D possibly matching TRBD2 (6 bases). The CDR3 consists of 16 residues. In germline, CDR1 is SEHNR, CDR2 FQNEAQ (reference sequence). V lost 5 bases, J lost 6 bases, and 20 bases lay in between. The CDR3 reads CASSPGTSHRSNEQFF. The CDR3 coding sequence is TGTGCCAGCAGCCCAGGGACTTCACATCGTAGCAATGAGCAGTTCTTC.

This clone has more than one count but fewer than ten. This chain links TRBV7-2 with TRBJ2-3; 7 positions match TRBD2. Looked up from germline, CDR1 is SGHTA and CDR2 is FQGNSA. V dropped 5 bases and J dropped 3; count of bases not matched to a gene: 8. The CDR3 consists of 15 residues. This CDR3 is CASSRWGGGTDTQYF. CDR3 nucleotides: TGTGCCAGCAGCCGCTGGGGGGGAGGTACAGATACGCAGTATTTT.

CDR3 amino acids: CASSHTGGKLPQHF. CDR3 nucleotides: TGTGCCAGCAGTCATACAGGGGGAAAGCTGCCCCAGCATTTT. The chain links TRBV28 to TRBJ1-5; 8 bases line up with TRBD1. This CDR3 region has 14 residues. The trim removed 5 bases at V and 9 bases at J, leaving 9 bases unmatched. CDR1 is MDHEN, CDR2 SYDVKM, per germline.

CDR3 region: CASSRVGRDNEQFF. For the CDR3, the DNA is TGTGCCAGCAGCCGCGTTGGCAGGGACAATGAGCAGTTCTTC. The J gene is TRBJ2-1, the V gene TRBV7-6; a weak D match, TRBD1 (5 bases). Trimming stripped 5 bases from V and 5 bases from J, with 13 bases between. Germline CDR1 reads SGHVS; CDR2 reads FNYEAQ. The CDR3 totals 14 residues.

V is TRBV7-8 and J is TRBJ1-1; D gene uncertain. The germline CDR1 and CDR2 sequences are SGHVS and FQNEAQ. CDR3 size: 18 residues. V was cut by 1 base and J by 5 bases, with 23 bases left in between. CDR3 sequence: CASSLVKQAIQYGTEAFF. For the CDR3, the DNA is TGTGCCAGCAGCTTAGTCAAGCAGGCAATACAATATGGGACTGAAGCTTTCTTT.

This clone was found once. The chain carries TRBV6-4 and TRBJ1-2; TRBD1 aligns across 10 bases. The CDR3 loop spans 13 amino acids. Germline loops: CDR1 MRHNA, CDR2 SNTAGT. Germline trimming cut 6 bases from V and 3 bases from J; bases unmatched to any gene: 1. Here the CDR3 reads CASRTGGHYGYTF. The DNA of the CDR3 is TGTGCCAGCAGGACAGGGGGCCACTATGGCTACACCTTC.

This clone has just one count. The genes are TRBV5-1 and TRBJ2-7; 9 bases line up with TRBD1. V lost 2 bases to trimming and J lost 5 bases; unmatched junction nucleotides: 14. The CDR3 runs 17 residues. The V gene's germline CDR1 is SGHRS and CDR2 YFSETQ. Here the CDR3 reads CASSFGIPGDRANEQYF. The CDR3 nucleotides read TGCGCCAGCAGCTTTGGAATCCCGGGGGACAGGGCCAACGAGCAGTACTTC.

V and J are TRBV11-2 and TRBJ2-5; perhaps TRBD2 as D (5 bases). This CDR3 is built from 19 residues. The germline V gene encodes CDR1 SGHAT and CDR2 FQNNGV. V lost 7 bases and J lost 0, with 27 bases in between. CDR3 region: CASIAWPGTTGGHQETQYF. The DNA of the CDR3 is TGTGCCAGCATCGCATGGCCGGGCACGACTGGCGGGCACCAAGAGACCCAGTACTTC.

This rearrangement joins TRBV7-3 to TRBJ2-3; 11 nucleotides align to TRBD1. The germline gives CDR1 SGHTA, CDR2 FQGTGA. After removal of 5 bases from V and 4 bases from J, the junction contained 5 bases not matched to a gene. This CDR3 is built from 15 residues. CDR3 nucleotide sequence: TGTGCCAGCAGCCCCGGGACAGGGGGGCCAGATACGCAGTATTTT. Its protein is CASSPGTGGPDTQYF.

This chain connects TRBV19 to TRBJ2-6; 8 nucleotides match TRBD1. Trimming took 0 bases from V and 4 from J; bases not matched to a gene: 11. CDR1 and CDR2 from the germline V gene are LNHDA and SQIVND (reference sequence). The CDR3 loop spans 19 amino acids. CDR3 loop: CASSIDTGQGVAGANVLTF. Written as DNA, the CDR3 is TGTGCCAGTAGTATAGATACCGGACAGGGTGTTGCGGGGGCCAACGTCCTGACTTTC. The whole variable domain, remainder taken from reference TRBV19 and TRBJ2-6, is DGGITQSPKYLFRKEGQNVTLSCEQNLNHDAMYWYRQDPGQGLRLIYYSQIVNDFQKGDIAEGYSVSREKKESFPLTVTSAQKNPTAFYLCASSIDTGQGVAGANVLTFGAGSRLTVL.

The chain couples TRBV5-1 to TRBJ2-7, with 7 bases fitting TRBD1. This CDR3 has 13 residues. V gave up 5 bases and J gave up 2 bases; unmatched junction bases: 4. Germline V gives CDR1 SGHRS, CDR2 YFSETQ. CDR3 region: CASRFQGAYEQYF. The CDR3 DNA reads TGCGCCAGCAGATTCCAGGGGGCCTACGAGCAGTACTTC.

A few counts support this clone. V usage is TRBV19 and J usage is TRBJ2-2; tentatively, D is TRBD1 (5 bases). The CDR3 length is 14 residues. The ends were cut back, 8 bases at V and 1 base at J, with 11 bases in the middle. Germline V gene sequence: CDR1 LNHDA, CDR2 SQIVND (reference sequence). This chain's CDR3 is CASLGAGNTGELFF. The CDR3 bases are TGTGCCAGTCTTGGGGCAGGGAACACCGGGGAGCTGTTTTTT.

This chain joins TRBV5-1 and TRBJ1-2, with 11 bases identical to TRBD1. This CDR3 contains 15 residues. J was trimmed by 4 bases and V by 0 bases; bases with no gene match: 2. The germline V gene encodes CDR1 SGHRS and CDR2 YFSETQ. The CDR3 sequence is CASSLGDRGIYGYTF. CDR3 coding DNA: TGCGCCAGCAGCTTGGGGGACAGGGGGATCTATGGCTACACCTTC.

The CDR3 DNA reads as TGTGCCAGCGGCCTTCAGGGGGCGGAAGAAAAACTGTTTTTT. It translates to CASGLQGAEEKLFF. The chain recombines TRBV28 with TRBJ1-4, with 8 bases that match TRBD1. In germline, CDR1 is MDHEN, CDR2 SYDVKM. With 8 bases clipped from V and 8 bases from J, the junction kept 10 bases outside the gene matches. CDR3 size: 14 residues.